A selection of T cell receptor beta chains follows, all from one sample in a study of T cell responses to AZD1222 COVID-19 vaccine. This table comes from immunoSEQ multiplex PCR, and its TCRdb copy is limited to in-frame clones, with some not included. This sample carries around 150,000 clones, less than 95% of them seen once, and the ten largest clones take about 1.5%. The source was peripheral blood, collected on day 0 of AZD1222 vaccination. The receptors shown here come from an adult in good health. Each CDR3 is given with its conserved first and last residue. A D gene is named only where the DNA matches it firmly. Rows may omit the clone size; those that give it use once, few, many or a size class.

13 | few | TRBJ2-1 | NA | TRBV6-4 | TGTGCCAGCAGTGAGGGGGACAACAATGAGCAGTTCTTC | CASSEGDNNEQFF
20 | NA | TRBJ1-1 | NA | TRBV6-1 | TGTGCCAGCAGTGAAGCGGACCAAGGGTTCTTCCACGCCACGGGCACTGAAGCTTTCTTT | CASSEADQGFFHATGTEAFF
18 | NA | TRBJ1-1 | NA | TRBV19 | TGTGCCAGTAGTATAGCAGGCGTCCTAACCATTCAAAACACTGAAGCTTTCTTT | CASSIAGVLTIQNTEAFF
12 | NA | TRBJ2-1 | NA | TRBV13 | TGTGCCAGCAGCTTTGGGTACAATGAGCAGTTCTTC | CASSFGYNEQFF
14 | NA | TRBJ2-7 | NA | TRBV21-1 | TGTGCCAGCAGCAAAGACCGAGGGTATTGCGAGCAGTACTTC | CASSKDRGYCEQYF
14 | NA | TRBJ2-3 | NA | TRBV9 | TGTGCCAGCAGCGTAGCTAGCGGCACAGATACGCAGTATTTT | CASSVASGTDTQYF
17 | NA | TRBJ1-2 | NA | TRBV7-7 | TGTGCTAGCAGCCCCGACAGTTCCTCTTACCCTAACTATGGCTACACCTTC | CASSPDSSSYPNYGYTF
16 | NA | TRBJ2-1 | NA | TRBV5-1 | TGCGCCAGCAGGCCCTTGAGGGGGAGCTCCTACAATGAGCAGTTCTTC | CASRPLRGSSYNEQFF
11 | NA | TRBJ1-3 | NA | TRBV30 | TGTGGCGTGGGCCCTGGAAACACCATATATTTT | CGVGPGNTIYF
15 | NA | TRBJ2-5 | NA | TRBV13 | TGTGCCAGCAGCTTCCGGGCCCTCTCCCAAGAGACCCAGTACTTC | CASSFRALSQETQYF
10 | few | TRBJ1-2 | NA | TRBV20-1 | TGCAGTGCTAGCCCTGGGGGCTACACCTTC | CSASPGGYTF
17 | NA | TRBJ1-3 | NA | TRBV4-3 | TGCGCCAGCAGCCAAGAACCGGGGGCAAACTCTGGAAACACCATATATTTT | CASSQEPGANSGNTIYF
14 | NA | TRBJ2-1 | NA | TRBV3-1/TRBV3-2 | TGTGCCAGCAGCCAGGGCGGACAGGGAGGGGAGCAGTTCTTC | CASSQGGQGGEQFF
14 | NA | TRBJ2-7 | TRBD2 | TRBV7-2 | TGTGCCAGCAGCTTATCTAGCGGGAACTACGAGCAGTACTTC | CASSLSSGNYEQYF
12 | NA | TRBJ1-2 | NA | TRBV4-2 | TGTGCCAGCAGCCAAGATATCTATGGCTACACCTTC | CASSQDIYGYTF
16 | NA | TRBJ1-3 | NA | TRBV14 | TGTGCCAGCAGCCAAGATCTGTGGGTAGCTGGAAACACCATATATTTT | CASSQDLWVAGNTIYF
12 | once | TRBJ2-7 | NA | TRBV29-1 | TGCAGCGTTGAGACGGAGAACCTCGAGCAGTACTTC | CSVETENLEQYF
13 | NA | TRBJ1-1 | NA | TRBV5-1 | TGCGCCAGCAGCTTATGGGGATACACTGAAGCTTTCTTT | CASSLWGYTEAFF
13 | NA | TRBJ2-7 | NA | TRBV30 | TGTGCCTGGAGTGTACTTCGGGGTAACGAGCAGTACTTC | CAWSVLRGNEQYF
13 | NA | TRBJ2-2 | TRBD1 | TRBV12-3/TRBV12-4 | TGTGCCGGGAACAGGGGGCAGACCGGGGAGCTGTTTTTT | CAGNRGQTGELFF
12 | NA | TRBJ2-7 | TRBD1 | TRBV25-1 | TGTGCCAGCAGTTGGACAGGCGGGGAGCAGTACTTC | CASSWTGGEQYF
16 | NA | TRBJ2-2 | TRBD2 | TRBV19 | TGTGCCAGTAGTATCCCGACGGGAGGGCCAACCGGGGAGCTGTTTTTT | CASSIPTGGPTGELFF
14 | NA | TRBJ1-2 | TRBD1 | TRBV28 | TGTGCCAGCCTAGAGGGACAGGTATACTATGGCTACACCTTC | CASLEGQVYYGYTF
15 | NA | TRBJ2-2 | NA | TRBV4-3 | TGCGCCAGCAGCCAAGATCAAGGGGGCACCGGGGAGCTGTTTTTT | CASSQDQGGTGELFF
14 | NA | TRBJ2-7 | TRBD1 | TRBV16 | TGTGCCGGCAGCCCCGGACAGGGGACCTACGAGCAGTACTTC | CAGSPGQGTYEQYF
13 | once | TRBJ1-2 | NA | TRBV6-1 | TGTGCCAGCAGTGACCGTGGATGGTATGGCTACACCTTC | CASSDRGWYGYTF
16 | once | TRBJ2-7 | TRBD1 | TRBV4-1 | TGCGCCAGCAGCCAAGATAGAACCGGGACAGGGGACGAGCAGTACTTC | CASSQDRTGTGDEQYF
11 | NA | TRBJ1-2 | NA | TRBV29-1 | TGCAGCGCTCTCGGATGGGGTGGCTACACCTTC | CSALGWGGYTF
15 | NA | TRBJ2-3 | TRBD1 | TRBV11-2 | TGTGCCAGCAGCTTAGGACAGGGGGCTGTAGATACGCAGTATTTT | CASSLGQGAVDTQYF
13 | NA | TRBJ1-1 | TRBD1 | TRBV27 | TGTGCCAGCAGGACGACAGGGTCCACTGAAGCTTTCTTT | CASRTTGSTEAFF
14 | NA | TRBJ2-7 | NA | TRBV2 | TGTGCCAGCAACCCCGGGACTCCCGCCTACGAGCAGTACTTC | CASNPGTPAYEQYF
14 | NA | TRBJ1-5 | NA | TRBV7-2 | TGTGCCAGCAGCTCACAGGGCCTCAATCAGCCCCAGCATTTT | CASSSQGLNQPQHF
16 | NA | TRBJ1-5 | NA | TRBV28 | TGTGCCACCGGGACTCGGCGGGGGGTGAGCAATCAGCCCCAGCATTTT | CATGTRRGVSNQPQHF
14 | NA | TRBJ1-2 | NA | TRBV28 | TGTGCCAGCATCTCGGGACCGGATAACTATGGCTACACCTTC | CASISGPDNYGYTF
15 | NA | TRBJ1-4 | NA | TRBV24-1 | TGTGCCACCAGTGAGGGGCGAACAGGTGGAGAAAAACTGTTTTTT | CATSEGRTGGEKLFF
15 | NA | TRBJ1-3 | NA | TRBV6-5 | TGTGCCAGCAGTTACGACCATTCCTCTGGAAACACCATATATTTT | CASSYDHSSGNTIYF